This TCR beta chain was found in a study of brain T cells in children with intractable seizures. Study-level findings and limits: Viral specificity was inferred only from CDR3 similarity; HCMV serostatus was unknown. Clones missing pre-surgery may reflect undersampling of that blood sample.

Sequencing was limited to surgery cases with top T cell transcript signatures in brain tissue. Pre-surgery treatment included at least one anti-epileptic drug. The ends lost 3 bases at V and 4 bases at J; junction bases unmatched: 7. Germline assignment: CDR1 LNHDA and CDR2 SQIVND (reference sequence). The CDR3 totals 15 residues. Of note for this clone: Antigen specificity is unknown.

The table came from immunoSEQ multiplex PCR; TCRdb's copy has only in-frame clones and leaves some out. The table records approximately 41,000 clones, around 90% of them present only once. This chain links TRBV19 with TRBJ2-7; 9 nucleotides align to TRBD1. This sequence originates from a girl aged 2 to 9 with tuberous sclerosis and intractable seizures. The sequenced sample was peripheral blood, obtained at surgery. The CDR3 is CASSIAGTGIYEQYF. The CDR3, as DNA: TGTGCCAGTAGTATCGCAGGGACAGGGATATACGAGCAGTACTTC.